A selection of T cell receptor beta chains follows, all from one sample in a study of radiation and T cells in renal cell carcinoma. Produced via immunoSEQ multiplex PCR; TCRdb's table is partial and in-frame only. The profile shows approximately 90,000 clones, approximately 86% of them singletons. Sample: blood, taken from a patient whose treatment included radiotherapy and nephrectomy. These receptors were taken from a middle-aged man with renal cell carcinoma. Each CDR3 is given with its conserved first and last residue. The order of the fields is J gene, clone size, V gene, D gene, CDR3 protein, CDR3 DNA. A D gene is named only where the DNA matches it firmly. Part of the rows lack a size; the others show once, few, many or a class for expanded clones.

J: TRBJ2-1; size: NA; V: TRBV7-3; D: NA; CDR3: CASSPSWENEQFF; DNA: TGTGCCAGCAGCCCCTCTTGGGAGAATGAGCAGTTCTTC
J: TRBJ2-7; size: once; V: TRBV10-3; D: NA; CDR3: CATRHGTGNSYEQYF; DNA: TGTGCCACCAGACATGGGACTGGGAACTCCTACGAGCAGTACTTC
J: TRBJ1-2; size: NA; V: TRBV5-8; D: NA; CDR3: CASSLKHNNVVSYGYTF; DNA: TGTGCCAGCAGCTTGAAACATAACAACGTGGTCTCCTATGGCTACACCTTC
J: TRBJ1-2; size: few; V: TRBV7-2; D: NA; CDR3: CASSLSAGSLGYTF; DNA: TGTGCCAGCAGCTTATCAGCAGGCAGTCTTGGCTACACCTTC
J: TRBJ2-1; size: NA; V: TRBV5-1; D: NA; CDR3: CASSLAAENEQFF; DNA: TGCGCCAGCAGCTTGGCAGCCGAAAATGAGCAGTTCTTC
J: TRBJ1-1; size: NA; V: TRBV11-3; D: TRBD1; CDR3: CASSLGTAMNTEAFF; DNA: TGTGCCAGCAGCTTGGGGACAGCCATGAACACTGAAGCTTTCTTT
J: TRBJ1-2; size: NA; V: TRBV5-6; D: NA; CDR3: CASSLQGWDYGYTF; DNA: TGTGCCAGCAGCTTGCAGGGGTGGGACTATGGCTACACCTTC
J: TRBJ2-1; size: NA; V: TRBV6-6; D: NA; CDR3: CASMGPSINEQFF; DNA: TGTGCCAGCATGGGACCCTCAATAAATGAGCAGTTCTTC
J: TRBJ2-7; size: NA; V: TRBV21-1; D: NA; CDR3: CASSNPQNRDAYEQYF; DNA: TGTGCCAGCAGCAATCCCCAAAACAGGGACGCCTACGAGCAGTACTTC
J: TRBJ2-7; size: NA; V: TRBV6-5; D: TRBD1; CDR3: CASSSDRVAYEQYF; DNA: TGTGCCAGCAGCTCGGACAGGGTAGCTTACGAGCAGTACTTC
J: TRBJ2-7; size: NA; V: TRBV30; D: NA; CDR3: CAWSSGLAYEQYF; DNA: TGTGCCTGGAGTTCAGGGCTGGCCTACGAGCAGTACTTC
J: TRBJ1-4; size: NA; V: TRBV19; D: NA; CDR3: CASSSLTATNEKLFF; DNA: TGTGCCAGTAGTTCCCTGACGGCAACTAATGAAAAACTGTTTTTT
J: TRBJ1-2; size: NA; V: TRBV6-1; D: NA; CDR3: CASSVGVEFYGYTF; DNA: TGTGCCAGCAGTGTAGGGGTGGAGTTCTATGGCTACACCTTC
J: TRBJ2-5; size: NA; V: TRBV7-9; D: TRBD2; CDR3: CASSPKGSGGARETQYF; DNA: TGTGCCAGCAGCCCGAAAGGCAGCGGGGGGGCCCGAGAGACCCAGTACTTC
J: TRBJ2-7; size: NA; V: TRBV7-9; D: NA; CDR3: CASSRNRYEQYF; DNA: TGTGCCAGCAGCCGGAATCGCTACGAGCAGTACTTC
J: TRBJ2-7; size: NA; V: TRBV30; D: NA; CDR3: CAWSVIGEVHEQYF; DNA: TGTGCCTGGAGTGTAATCGGGGAAGTCCACGAGCAGTACTTC
J: TRBJ1-1; size: NA; V: TRBV2; D: TRBD1; CDR3: CASSATGGTEAFF; DNA: TGTGCCAGCAGTGCGACAGGGGGCACTGAAGCTTTCTTT
J: TRBJ1-5; size: once; V: TRBV5-1; D: NA; CDR3: CARLTKIRNQPQHF; DNA: TGCGCCAGGTTAACTAAGATCCGTAATCAGCCCCAGCATTTT
J: TRBJ2-7; size: NA; V: TRBV7-3; D: NA; CDR3: CASSLGALREQYF; DNA: TGTGCCAGCAGCTTAGGGGCCCTCCGCGAGCAGTACTTC
J: TRBJ2-7; size: once; V: TRBV30; D: TRBD2; CDR3: CAWSVYQGGYEQYF; DNA: TGTGCCTGGAGTGTATACCAGGGAGGGTACGAGCAGTACTTC
J: TRBJ2-7; size: NA; V: TRBV4-2; D: NA; CDR3: CASSQAENFRNEQYF; DNA: TGTGCCAGCAGCCAAGCTGAGAATTTTCGTAACGAGCAGTACTTC
J: TRBJ1-3; size: NA; V: TRBV28; D: NA; CDR3: CASSLLRGAAGNTIYF; DNA: TGTGCCAGCAGTTTACTGAGGGGAGCTGCTGGAAACACCATATATTTT
J: TRBJ1-2; size: NA; V: TRBV19; D: TRBD1; CDR3: CASRIDATGYYGYTF; DNA: TGTGCCAGTAGAATCGACGCGACAGGGTACTATGGCTACACCTTC
J: TRBJ1-1; size: NA; V: TRBV6-1; D: NA; CDR3: CASSELLMNTEAFF; DNA: TGTGCCAGCAGTGAACTGCTCATGAACACTGAAGCTTTCTTT
J: TRBJ2-7; size: NA; V: TRBV29-1; D: NA; CDR3: CSVLMGPSTYEQYF; DNA: TGCAGCGTTCTTATGGGGCCAAGTACCTACGAGCAGTACTTC
J: TRBJ2-7; size: NA; V: TRBV10-3; D: TRBD2; CDR3: CAAGEGYEQYF; DNA: TGTGCCGCGGGGGAGGGATACGAGCAGTACTTC
J: TRBJ1-1; size: few; V: TRBV10-3; D: TRBD1; CDR3: CAISEGTGYTEAFF; DNA: TGTGCCATCAGTGAGGGGACAGGGTATACTGAAGCTTTCTTT
J: TRBJ2-2; size: NA; V: TRBV7-3; D: NA; CDR3: CASSTGTNTGELFF; DNA: TGTGCCAGCAGCACGGGGACCAACACCGGGGAGCTGTTTTTT
J: TRBJ1-3; size: few; V: TRBV5-1; D: TRBD1; CDR3: CASSLEGQGSGNTIYF; DNA: TGCGCCAGCAGCTTGGAGGGACAGGGCTCTGGAAACACCATATATTTT
J: TRBJ2-7; size: NA; V: TRBV7-6; D: NA; CDR3: CASSPSPGQNYEQYF; DNA: TGTGCCAGCAGCCCCTCCCCGGGACAAAATTACGAGCAGTACTTC
J: TRBJ2-2; size: NA; V: TRBV5-1; D: TRBD2; CDR3: CASSLDPSGRDGELFF; DNA: TGCGCCAGCAGCTTGGATCCTAGCGGGAGAGACGGGGAGCTGTTTTTT
J: TRBJ1-4; size: NA; V: TRBV6-5; D: TRBD1; CDR3: CASKTGSANEKLFF; DNA: TGTGCCAGCAAGACAGGGTCGGCTAATGAAAAACTGTTTTTT
J: TRBJ2-5; size: NA; V: TRBV5-1; D: NA; CDR3: CASSFTFQETQYF; DNA: TGCGCCAGCAGCTTCACCTTCCAAGAGACCCAGTACTTC
J: TRBJ1-2; size: NA; V: TRBV7-8; D: TRBD1; CDR3: CASSLVPRGYGYGYTF; DNA: TGTGCCAGCAGCTTAGTCCCCAGGGGGTACGGCTATGGCTACACCTTC
J: TRBJ1-1; size: NA; V: TRBV18; D: TRBD1; CDR3: CASSPQTGQGNTEAFF; DNA: TGTGCCAGCTCACCCCAAACGGGACAGGGCAACACTGAAGCTTTCTTT
J: TRBJ1-3; size: NA; V: TRBV7-3; D: TRBD1; CDR3: CASSLDRGNGNTIYF; DNA: TGTGCCAGCAGCTTGGACAGGGGTAATGGAAACACCATATATTTT
J: TRBJ2-5; size: NA; V: TRBV19; D: NA; CDR3: CASRRDRWEQETQYF; DNA: TGTGCCAGTAGGAGAGACAGGTGGGAACAAGAGACCCAGTACTTC
J: TRBJ2-3; size: NA; V: TRBV28; D: TRBD1; CDR3: CASRGRDRGLSTDTQYF; DNA: TGTGCCAGCAGAGGTCGGGACAGGGGGCTTAGCACAGATACGCAGTATTTT
J: TRBJ2-4; size: NA; V: TRBV7-2; D: TRBD2; CDR3: CASSPPAGGWNIQYF; DNA: TGTGCCAGCAGCCCCCCAGCGGGGGGATGGAACATTCAGTACTTC
J: TRBJ2-7; size: NA; V: TRBV18; D: NA; CDR3: CASSPPQGYEQYF; DNA: TGTGCCAGCTCACCACCGCAAGGGTACGAGCAGTACTTC